This T cell receptor beta chain was sequenced in a study of OX40 agonist ivuxolimab in advanced cancers. Deletions cut 4 bases from V and 14 bases from J, with 19 bases between. The CDR3 runs to 13 residues. Per the germline V gene, CDR1 is SGHNT and CDR2 is YYREEE (reference sequence). Sequencing used immunoSEQ multiplex PCR; TCRdb keeps in-frame clones, though not all of them. This repertoire shows tens of thousands of clones, around four fifths found once; its top ten account for roughly a quarter. The rearrangement links TRBV5-4 to TRBJ2-1, with D possibly being TRBD2 (6 bases). The sample here was CD4+ or CD8+ T cells sorted from blood, taken in a trial of the OX40 agonist ivuxolimab. The receptor's source is an adult with an advanced solid tumor such as melanoma, head and neck, liver or kidney cancer. The CDR3 nucleotides are TGTGCCAGCAGCCGAACTGCCCAGGGCGGGGAGTTCTTC. This translates into CASSRTAQGGEFF. The whole variable domain, filled in from reference TRBV5-4 and TRBJ2-1, reads ETGVTQSPTHLIKTRGQQVTLRCSSQSGHNTVSWYQQALGQGPQFIFQYYREEENGRGNFPPRFSGLQFPNYSSELNVNALELDDSALYLCASSRTAQGGEFFGPGTRLTVL.